The source of this T cell receptor beta chain is a study of CD8 T cells in ankylosing spondylitis. Scientists made TCR beta libraries using quantitative 5'-RACE with molecular barcodes. TCRdb re-derived calls from the 5' RACE reads in MiXCR, one entry per CDR3 protein. The sample carries fewer than 550,000 distinct CDR3 sequences, 5.3% recorded once. Trimming removed 4 bases at V and 1 base at J, with 8 bases between. The germline CDR1 and CDR2 sequences are DFQATT and SNEGSKA (reference sequence). The length of the CDR3 is 14 residues. This clonotype was seen ten or more times. Antigen specificity is unknown. Study-wide points: The authors found the disease-linked clones to be CD8+ and relatively rare in peripheral blood. In the blood and synovial fluid of reactive arthritis, some motif variants had been previously reported. Blood from ankylosing spondylitis patients appeared to carry a characteristic eight-variant TCR beta motif. There was reportedly significant enrichment of clones that were disease-linked in matched ankylosing spondylitis synovial fluid.

The clonotype originates from a male donor with ankylosing spondylitis. Sequenced sample: blood, either unsorted or a sorted T cell fraction (not recorded which). This chain links TRBV20-1 with TRBJ2-6; TRBD1 is a possible D gene (5 bases). CDR3 loop: CSATQESGANVLTF. The CDR3 DNA reads as TGCAGTGCTACACAGGAATCTGGGGCCAACGTCCTGACTTTC.